In this sample, the clone carrying this T cell receptor beta chain turned up once. Its antigen is unknown. CDR3 length: 13 residues. From germline, CDR1 is SGHAT and CDR2 FQNNGV. The germline V and J ends were trimmed by 0 bases and 7 bases, with 7 bases remaining between them. This entry comes from a study of OX40 agonist ivuxolimab in advanced cancers. Study summary: Dose-escalation subjects each had hepatocellular carcinoma, melanoma, renal cell or head and neck cancer. A male proportion of about 80% was recorded, with mean age roughly 60 years and range about 23 to 90.

Sequencing was performed with immunoSEQ multiplex PCR; in TCRdb, only in-frame clones are kept and a portion is missing. The sample lists 40,000 to 45,000 clones, 70% to 90% occurring once. Points from the study as a whole: Antigens targeted by the expanded peripheral T cells were not determined. On average, a greater number of expanded clones characterised CD8+ T cells relative to CD4+.

This specimen was CD4+ or CD8+ T cells sorted from blood, taken in a trial of the OX40 agonist ivuxolimab. The V gene is TRBV11-2, the J gene TRBJ2-1, with a possible D match to TRBD2 (5 bases). This receptor was taken from an adult with an advanced solid tumor such as melanoma, head and neck, liver or kidney cancer. The CDR3 here is CASSLERENEQFF. For the CDR3, the DNA is TGTGCCAGCAGCTTAGAGAGGGAAAATGAGCAGTTCTTC.